A single sample gave rise to the 26 T cell receptor beta chains below, sequenced in a study of cytomegalovirus exposure and HLA in healthy donors. Using immunoSEQ multiplex PCR, the repertoire was profiled, and TCRdb retains in-frame clones only, with some absent. Among approximately 130,000 clones listed, around 90% were seen once. The specimen was PBMCs. These receptors were taken from a woman aged 18-30 years in good health and CMV-seronegative.

V and J are TRBV6-6 and TRBJ1-5; 8 bases are a match to TRBD1. The germline V gene encodes CDR1 MNHNY and CDR2 SVGAGI (reference sequence). The CDR3 covers 15 residues. Unmatched junction bases numbered 6, after V lost 6 bases and J lost 2 bases. CDR3 sequence: CASSPGQGGNQPQHF. The CDR3 DNA reads TGTGCCAGCAGCCCTGGACAGGGAGGCAATCAGCCCCAGCATTTT.

V gene TRBV27 combines with J gene TRBJ2-1; no clear D. Trimming pared 8 bases from V and 3 bases from J, leaving 11 bases between. The length of the CDR3 is 13 residues. CDR1 and CDR2 (germline): MNHEY, SMNVEV (reference sequence). CDR3 loop: CASHPAGYNEQFF. CDR3 DNA sequence: TGTGCCAGCCACCCGGCAGGCTACAATGAGCAGTTCTTC.

This chain uses TRBV6-1 with TRBJ2-7, with a tentative D call TRBD1 (5 bases). Trimming shortened V by 3 bases and J by 3 bases, and 15 bases separated the two germline ends. CDR3 length equals 15 residues. Germline lookup yields CDR1 MNHNS and CDR2 SASEGT. The CDR3, as DNA: TGTGCCAGCAGTGAGCCCCCAGGGATTTACTACGAGCAGTACTTC. Translated: CASSEPPGIYYEQYF.

The rearrangement links TRBV9 to TRBJ1-1; D not certain. Between the trimmed V and J ends, which lost 2 bases and 6 bases, there was a span of 8 bases. This CDR3 region has 12 residues. CDR1 and CDR2 (germline): SGDLS, YYNGEE. CDR3 nucleotide sequence: TGTGCCAGCAGCGTCTCCGGTTCTGAAGCTTTCTTT. It codes for CASSVSGSEAFF.

This chain joins TRBV7-6 and TRBJ2-1, with unresolved D. This CDR3 spans 15 amino acids. Germline V gene lookup returns CDR1 SGHVS and CDR2 FNYEAQ. V was pared by 3 bases and J by 2 bases, with 11 bases between. The CDR3 region is CASSFFPGTYNEQFF. DNA for the CDR3: TGTGCCAGCAGCTTTTTCCCAGGAACCTACAATGAGCAGTTCTTC.

The genes are TRBV5-5 and TRBJ2-7; 10 bases fit TRBD1. After removal of 0 bases from V and 6 bases from J, the junction contained 6 bases not matched to a gene. The CDR3 covers 15 residues. Germline CDR1 is SGHKS and CDR2 is YYEKEE (reference sequence). In DNA form, the CDR3 reads TGTGCCAGCAGCTTGGCCGGGACAGGGGCCCTCGAGCAGTACTTC. Translation: CASSLAGTGALEQYF.

The chain is built from TRBV11-2 and TRBJ2-7; 7 nucleotides match TRBD1. In germline, CDR1 is SGHAT, CDR2 FQNNGV. V dropped 6 bases and J dropped 5; count of bases not matched to a gene: 4. The CDR3 totals 12 residues. Here the CDR3 DNA reads TGTGCCAGCAGACGACAGGGTAACGAGCAGTACTTC. Its translation is CASRRQGNEQYF.

The chain has TRBV27 and TRBJ1-4; TRBD1 matches 9 bases. The V segment lost 4 bases and the J segment 7 bases; nucleotides outside the gene matches: 4. Germline CDR1 reads MNHEY; CDR2 reads SMNVEV (reference sequence). This CDR3 has 14 amino acids. The CDR3 sequence: CASSWTGAGEKLFF. The CDR3 nucleotides read TGTGCCAGCAGTTGGACAGGGGCGGGTGAAAAACTGTTTTTT.

The chain combines TRBV6-5 with TRBJ2-7; no clear D gene. Trimming took off 6 bases at V and 3 bases at J, with 9 bases between the two ends. The germline V gene has CDR1 MNHEY and CDR2 SVGAGI. CDR3 length: 12 amino acids. The CDR3 DNA sequence: TGTGCCAGCAGCGTAGGCGGCTACGAGCAGTACTTC. Translating gives CASSVGGYEQYF.

There are a few counts of this clone. This rearrangement joins TRBV18 to TRBJ1-2; TRBD1 is a possible D gene (6 bases). This CDR3 is 15 amino acids long. Per germline, CDR1 KGHSH and CDR2 LQKENI. V gave up 1 base and J gave up 4 bases, with 13 bases separating them. The CDR3 sequence: CASSPQDSSGYGYTF. The CDR3 coding sequence is TGTGCCAGCTCACCACAGGACAGCTCGGGCTATGGCTACACCTTC. The full variable domain, completed using reference TRBV18 and TRBJ1-2, is NAGVMQNPRHLVRRRGQEARLRCSPMKGHSHVYWYRQLPEEGLKFMVYLQKENIIDESGMPKERFSAEFPKEGPSILRIQQVVRGDSAAYFCASSPQDSSGYGYTFGSGTRLTVV.

This rearrangement joins TRBV19 to TRBJ1-2; the D gene is possibly TRBD1 (6 bases). Germline assignment: CDR1 LNHDA and CDR2 SQIVND (reference sequence). This CDR3 comprises 13 residues. The germline V and J ends were trimmed by 8 bases and 7 bases, with 17 bases remaining between them. The CDR3 sequence is CASGGLGLAGYTF. CDR3 DNA sequence: TGTGCCAGTGGGGGCCTAGGGTTGGCTGGCTACACCTTC.

This sequence joins TRBV27 and TRBJ2-7; TRBD2 is a possible D gene (6 bases). The CDR3 has 15 amino acids. Trimming removed 0 bases at V and 6 bases at J, with 15 bases between. Germline CDR1 is MNHEY and CDR2 is SMNVEV (reference sequence). CDR3 sequence (DNA): TGTGCCAGCAGTTTATCCTCGGGACTGGCACGCGAGCAGTACTTC. It translates to CASSLSSGLAREQYF.

J is TRBJ2-1 and V is TRBV29-1; 8 positions agree with TRBD1. There are 13 residues in the CDR3. CDR1 and CDR2 from the germline V gene are SQVTM and ANQGSEA. The V and J ends lost 4 bases and 8 bases, in that order; junction bases with no gene match: 7. Here the CDR3 reads CSVGTGGPDEQFF. The DNA of the CDR3 is TGCAGCGTTGGTACAGGGGGGCCCGATGAGCAGTTCTTC.

The rearrangement links TRBV5-6 to TRBJ2-6; D uncertain. The CDR3 contains 15 residues. V was cut by 0 bases and J by 0 bases, with 4 bases left in between. The germline CDR1 and CDR2 sequences are SGHDT and YYEEEE. CDR3 DNA sequence: TGTGCCAGCAGCTTGGTCAGCTCTGGGGCCAACGTCCTGACTTTC. Translating gives CASSLVSSGANVLTF.

The rearrangement links TRBV20-1 to TRBJ1-4; no clear D. Germline CDR1 and CDR2: DFQATT and SNEGSKA (reference sequence). This CDR3 has 11 amino acids. V was cut by 6 bases and J by 7 bases, with 9 bases left in between. CDR3 bases: TGCAGTGCACCGCATAGTGAAAAACTGTTTTTT. It is translated as CSAPHSEKLFF.

The CDR3 loop reads CASSLLPDRKNIQYF. DNA for the CDR3: TGTGCCAGCAGCTTGCTACCTGACAGGAAAAACATTCAGTACTTC. V usage is TRBV5-7 and J usage is TRBJ2-4; a possible D gene is TRBD1 (6 bases). TRBV5-7 is designated an ORF whose function remains uncertain. The germline V and J ends were trimmed by 1 base and 4 bases, with 12 bases remaining between them. The CDR3 length is 15 residues.

The gene calls are TRBV30 and TRBJ2-2, with a possible D match to TRBD2 (5 bases). The germline V gene has CDR1 GTSNPN and CDR2 SVGIG (reference sequence). The CDR3 spans 15 residues. Trimming took off 3 bases at V and 5 bases at J, with 16 bases between the two ends. The CDR3 is CAWSPRTRGTGELFF. The CDR3, as DNA: TGTGCCTGGAGCCCCAGGACCCGAGGGACCGGGGAGCTGTTTTTT.

This rearrangement joins TRBV2 to TRBJ2-7; 7 bases agree with TRBD1. Germline V gene lookup returns CDR1 SNHLY and CDR2 FYNNEI. This CDR3 is 14 amino acids long. V lost 0 bases, J lost 4 bases, and 3 bases stayed unmatched. CDR3 protein: CASSEARGRYEQYF. The CDR3, as DNA: TGTGCCAGCAGTGAAGCAAGGGGGCGATACGAGCAGTACTTC. The full variable domain, its missing parts supplied by reference TRBV2 and TRBJ2-7, is EPEVTQTPSHQVTQMGQEVILRCVPISNHLYFYWYRQILGQKVEFLVSFYNNEISEKSEIFDDQFSVERPDGSNFTLKIRSTKLEDSAMYFCASSEARGRYEQYFGPGTRLTVT.

The V gene is TRBV27, the J gene TRBJ2-1; TRBD1 aligns across 8 bases. With V trimmed by 5 bases and J by 1 base, 1 base remained unmatched. CDR1 is MNHEY, CDR2 SMNVEV, per germline (reference sequence). The CDR3 runs to 14 residues. CDR3 loop: CASSGQGSYNEQFF. CDR3 coding DNA: TGTGCCAGCAGTGGACAGGGTTCCTACAATGAGCAGTTCTTC.

The chain links TRBV6-1 to TRBJ2-7, with D unresolved. Germline lookup yields CDR1 MNHNS and CDR2 SASEGT. Trimming removed 4 bases at V and 0 bases at J, with 13 bases between. This CDR3 spans 15 amino acids. The CDR3: CASSGLTQISYEQYF. The CDR3, as DNA: TGTGCCAGCAGTGGACTTACCCAGATCTCCTACGAGCAGTACTTC.

This chain connects TRBV28 to TRBJ2-5; 8 bases are shared with TRBD1. Germline CDR1 MDHEN, CDR2 SYDVKM. The CDR3 totals 13 residues. V shed 6 bases, J shed 6 bases, and the junction held 6 bases outside the gene matches. The CDR3 sequence is CASRPGGGKTQYF. In DNA, the CDR3 is TGTGCCAGCAGGCCAGGGGGCGGAAAGACCCAGTACTTC.

This clone was observed a few times. This sequence joins TRBV6-5 and TRBJ2-3; TRBD2 might be the D (5 bases). The CDR3 sequence is 14 residues long. Trimming cost V 4 bases and J 0 bases, with 8 bases left between them. Germline CDR1 is MNHEY and CDR2 is SVGAGI. In nucleotides, the CDR3 is TGTGCCAGCAGTTGGAGACTAAGCACAGATACGCAGTATTTT. It yields the protein CASSWRLSTDTQYF.

The rearrangement uses TRBV5-1 and TRBJ2-3; possible D gene TRBD2, 6 bases. Trimming left V 5 bases short and J 1 base short, with 14 bases between. The CDR3 has 15 amino acids. From germline, CDR1 is SGHRS and CDR2 YFSETQ. The CDR3: CASSKFSGGTDTQYF. CDR3 bases: TGCGCCAGCAGTAAGTTTTCGGGGGGCACAGATACGCAGTATTTT. The entire variable domain, with the rest obtained from reference TRBV5-1 and TRBJ2-3, is as follows: KAGVTQTPRYLIKTRGQQVTLSCSPISGHRSVSWYQQTPGQGLQFLFEYFSETQRNKGNFPGRFSGRQFSNSRSEMNVSTLELGDSALYLCASSKFSGGTDTQYFGPGTRLTVL.

This chain uses TRBV29-1 with TRBJ1-1, with no clear D. Per germline, CDR1 SQVTM and CDR2 ANQGSEA. V gave up 3 bases and J gave up 0 bases, with 8 bases separating them. The CDR3 consists of 13 residues. The CDR3: CSVDRELNTEAFF. DNA of the CDR3: TGCAGCGTTGATCGGGAATTGAACACTGAAGCTTTCTTT.

This chain connects TRBV2 to TRBJ1-5; D perhaps matches TRBD1 (6 bases). The CDR3 loop spans 17 amino acids. Germline V gene sequence: CDR1 SNHLY, CDR2 FYNNEI. With 8 bases removed from V and 3 bases from J, the gap between germline ends came to 23 bases. The CDR3 coding sequence is TGTGCCAGCGGTTCGAGCAGGGGAGAAGATAACAATCAGCCCCAGCATTTT. This encodes CASGSSRGEDNNQPQHF.

The V gene is TRBV6-5, the J gene TRBJ1-5; D may be TRBD1 (6 bases). V was cut by 4 bases and J by 4 bases, with 8 bases left in between. Germline V gene data show CDR1 as MNHEY and CDR2 as SVGAGI. The CDR3 is 13 amino acids. CDR3 residues: CASSFDRNQPQHF. As DNA, the CDR3 is TGTGCCAGCAGTTTCGACAGGAATCAGCCCCAGCATTTT.